This T cell receptor (beta chain) was recorded in a study of identical twins. No donor was unhealthy or non-Caucasian. TCRdb processed the 5' RACE reads anew with MiXCR; each CDR3 protein has one entry. In the table there are about 1.7 million distinct CDR3 sequences, about 31% of which are singletons. The CDR3 runs 12 residues. J gave up 10 bases and V 5 bases, and 4 bases lay outside the gene matches. Germline CDR1 reads SQVTM; CDR2 reads ANQGSEA. This clonotype was seen a few times. The specimen sequenced was cord blood. This chain joins TRBV29-1 and TRBJ2-1, with 11 nucleotides matching TRBD2. The TCR was taken from a newborn girl in good health. Here the CDR3 reads CSVMASGREQFF. DNA for the CDR3: TGCAGCGTTATGGCTAGCGGGAGGGAGCAGTTCTTC.